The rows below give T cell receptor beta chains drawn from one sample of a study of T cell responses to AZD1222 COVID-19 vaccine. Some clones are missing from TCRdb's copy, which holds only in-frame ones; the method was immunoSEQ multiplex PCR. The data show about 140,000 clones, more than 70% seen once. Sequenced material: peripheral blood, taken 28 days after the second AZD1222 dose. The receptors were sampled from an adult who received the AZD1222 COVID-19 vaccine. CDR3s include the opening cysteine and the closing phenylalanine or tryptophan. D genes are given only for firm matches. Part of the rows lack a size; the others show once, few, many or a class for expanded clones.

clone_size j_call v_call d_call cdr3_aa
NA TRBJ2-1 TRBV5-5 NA CASSYPADSNEQFF
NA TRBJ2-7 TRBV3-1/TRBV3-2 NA CASSRDNPISCDEQYF
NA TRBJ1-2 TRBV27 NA CASSFRGNYGYTF
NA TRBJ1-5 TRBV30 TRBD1 CAWRATGAGNQPQHF
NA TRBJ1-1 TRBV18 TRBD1 CASSPGTGGFGTEAFF
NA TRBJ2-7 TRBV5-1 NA CASSLFGGVNYEQYF
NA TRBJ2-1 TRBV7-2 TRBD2 CASSLNGREQFF
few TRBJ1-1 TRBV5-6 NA CASSSIRQAWAEAFF
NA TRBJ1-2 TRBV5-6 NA CASSLYSGDYGYTF
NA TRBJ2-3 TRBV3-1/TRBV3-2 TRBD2 CASSQQGTSADTQYF
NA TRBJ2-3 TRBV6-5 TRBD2 CASRPAGGSTDTQYF
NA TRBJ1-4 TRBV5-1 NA CASNDPRDEKLFF
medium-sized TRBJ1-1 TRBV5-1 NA CASSPLSFTQNTEAFF
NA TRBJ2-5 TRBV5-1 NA CASNGGRTAQETQYF
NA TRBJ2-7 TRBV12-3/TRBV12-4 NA CASKTGPSYEQYF
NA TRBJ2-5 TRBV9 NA CASSVGDWGPVSETQYF
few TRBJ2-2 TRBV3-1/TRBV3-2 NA CASSLSGRTGELFF